This T cell receptor (beta chain) came from a study of shared clonotypes between healthy human individuals. Study background: The plates for each donor numbered three CD4 naive, three CD4 memory, two CD8 naive and one CD8 memory.

All donors were Caucasian adults living in Nashville, Tennessee. Once extracted for a subset, genomic DNA was divided evenly among several immunoSEQ plates. The DNA input per sorted-subset replicate PCR was 200 ng, corresponding to some 30,000 T cell genomes. Clones were sequenced by immunoSEQ multiplex PCR, and TCRdb holds only the in-frame ones, with some missing. This sample has over 2 million clones, with less than 95% found just once. The V gene's germline CDR1 is MNHEY and CDR2 SMNVEV (reference sequence). The V gene lost 6 bases and the J gene lost 2 bases, with 14 bases spanning the gap. This CDR3 is built from 14 residues.

The TCR comes from a man aged 18 to 30 in good health. Some clones in this sample may be carry-over from other donors' samples. The chain joins TRBV27 to TRBJ2-7, with D perhaps TRBD2 (6 bases). Material: naive CD4+ T cells from PBMCs. Subset: CD45RA+ positively selected. CDR3 DNA sequence: TGTGCCAGCAGCCCCGGGACTGTACCCTACGAGCAGTACTTC. Residues: CASSPGTVPYEQYF.